This T cell receptor (beta chain) emerged from a study of T cell repertoires in cytomegalovirus infection. Study-wide results and caveats: Identification of carriers of CMV plus the relevant HLA was performed using cumulative public TCR beta family frequency.

Germline CDR1 SGHVS, CDR2 FQNEAQ. The CDR3 covers 12 residues. V lost 5 bases and J lost 8, with 12 bases in between. TCRdb analysed the reads with MiXCR anew, one entry per CDR3 protein. The sample has hundreds of thousands of distinct CDR3 sequences; 8% to 9.5% are singletons. In its sample, this clonotype was seen many times. The antigen remains unidentified. The receptor was isolated from a human donor in good health (CMV status not recorded). Some clones in this sample may be carry-over from other donors' samples. The sample comprised PBMCs. The V call is TRBV7-8, the J call TRBJ1-1; possible D gene TRBD1, 6 bases. This chain's CDR3 is CASSHTGREAFF. The CDR3 nucleotides are TGTGCCAGCAGCCATACAGGGCGAGAAGCTTTCTTT.